This T cell receptor (beta chain) was recorded in a study of cytomegalovirus exposure and HLA in healthy donors. The V and J ends lost 1 base and 1 base respectively, with 16 bases between them. This CDR3 is 17 amino acids long. Germline CDR1 is SGHRS and CDR2 is YFSETQ. In the PCR, 60 Vbeta and 13 Jbeta primers were used. Clones were sequenced by immunoSEQ multiplex PCR, and TCRdb holds only the in-frame ones, with some missing. The profile covers approximately 130,000 clones, with approximately 80% appearing a single time and approximately 1.5% taken by the ten largest. The rearrangement joins TRBV5-1 to TRBJ2-3; TRBD2 might be the D (5 bases). Sequencing input: PBMCs. The clonotype was recovered from a woman aged 18-35 years in good health and CMV-seronegative. CDR3 DNA: TGCGCCAGCAGCTTGTATACCTCGGGCGGGCGCACAGATACGCAGTATTTT. This sequence encodes CASSLYTSGGRTDTQYF.